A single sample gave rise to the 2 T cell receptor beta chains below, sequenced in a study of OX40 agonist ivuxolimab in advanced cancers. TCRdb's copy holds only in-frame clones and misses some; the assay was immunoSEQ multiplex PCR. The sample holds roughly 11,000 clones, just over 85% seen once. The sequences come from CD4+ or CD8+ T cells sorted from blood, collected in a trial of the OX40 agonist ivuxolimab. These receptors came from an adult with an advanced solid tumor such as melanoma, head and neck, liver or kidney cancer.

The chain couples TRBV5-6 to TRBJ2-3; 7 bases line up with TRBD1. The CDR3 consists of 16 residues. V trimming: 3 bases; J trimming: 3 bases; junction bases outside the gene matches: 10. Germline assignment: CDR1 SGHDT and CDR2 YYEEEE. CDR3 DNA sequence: TGTGCCAGCAGCTCTAAGAGACGGGACAGTACAGATACGCAGTATTTT. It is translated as CASSSKRRDSTDTQYF.

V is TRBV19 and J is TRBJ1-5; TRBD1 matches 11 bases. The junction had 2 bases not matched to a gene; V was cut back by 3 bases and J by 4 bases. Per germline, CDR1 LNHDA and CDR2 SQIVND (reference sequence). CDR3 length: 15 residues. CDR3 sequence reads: CASSMGQGVNQPQHF. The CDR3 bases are TGTGCCAGTAGTATGGGACAGGGGGTGAATCAGCCCCAGCATTTT.